This T cell receptor (beta chain) was obtained from a study of blood T cell repertoires in COVID-19. Assay: immunoSEQ multiplex PCR; the TCRdb copy retains only in-frame clones and omits some. This table holds fewer than 100,000 clones, 86% found once. With V trimmed by 11 bases and J by 2 bases, 11 bases remained unmatched. Germline V lookup: CDR1 MNHEY, CDR2 SMNVEV (reference sequence). CDR3 length: 16 amino acids. The TCR comes from a man aged 55 to 70 with acute or convalescent COVID-19. The sequenced sample was peripheral blood. The chain is built from TRBV27 and TRBJ1-5; 11 bases line up with TRBD1. DNA for the CDR3: TGTGCCCTCAGCGGGACAGGGGGAAAAGGCAATCAGCCCCAGCATTTT. It encodes CALSGTGGKGNQPQHF.